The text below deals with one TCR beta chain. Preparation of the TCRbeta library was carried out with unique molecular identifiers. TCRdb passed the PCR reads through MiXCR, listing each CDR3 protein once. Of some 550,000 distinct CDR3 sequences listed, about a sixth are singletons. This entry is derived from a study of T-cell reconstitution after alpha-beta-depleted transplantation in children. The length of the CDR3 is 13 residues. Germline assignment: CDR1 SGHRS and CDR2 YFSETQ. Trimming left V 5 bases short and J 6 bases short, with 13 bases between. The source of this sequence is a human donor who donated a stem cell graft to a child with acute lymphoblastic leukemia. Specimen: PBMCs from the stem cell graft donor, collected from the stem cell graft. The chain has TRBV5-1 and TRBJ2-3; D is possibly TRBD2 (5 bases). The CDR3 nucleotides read TGCGCCAGCAGTCGGGGAGACGTGGATACGCAGTATTTT. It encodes CASSRGDVDTQYF.